A few counts support the clone carrying this TCR beta chain. The target antigen is unknown. CD25-based Treg depletion was applied to purified naive CD4+ T cells. Per the germline V gene, CDR1 is SGDLS and CDR2 is YYNGEE. The CDR3 has 15 amino acids. Trimming pared 0 bases from V and 5 bases from J, leaving 9 bases between. TCRdb redid the calling of the 5' RACE reads with MiXCR, one entry per CDR3 protein. The data show some 54,000 distinct CDR3 sequences, with roughly a sixth seen just once and under 3% held by the top ten. Study findings and constraints: The larger-cohort validation was restricted to a single TCR beta V-J rearrangement rather than whole repertoires.

The sequencing sample was made of naive CD4+ T cells sorted from blood. Sample subset: naive CD4+ T cells, CD4+CD45RA+CD25-. This TCR derives from a female donor with breast cancer. The chain joins TRBV9 to TRBJ1-6; D not resolved. The DNA of the CDR3 is TGTGCCAGCAGCGTAGAAGGCACAGATAATTCACCCCTCCACTTT. Translating it yields CASSVEGTDNSPLHF. Full variable domain (outside the CDR3, taken from reference TRBV9 and TRBJ1-6): DSGVTQTPKHLITATGQRVTLRCSPRSGDLSVYWYQQSLDQGLQFLIQYYNGEERAKGNILERFSAQQFPDLHSELNLSSLELGDSALYFCASSVEGTDNSPLHFGNGTRLTVT.